Below are 3 T cell receptor beta chains sequenced from a single sample in a study of blood T cell repertoires in COVID-19. Repertoires were generated with immunoSEQ multiplex PCR, while TCRdb's copy carries only in-frame clones and drops some. The sample lists roughly 330,000 clones; 86% were seen once. Sequencing input: peripheral blood. These receptor sequences come from a woman between 45 and 60 years old with acute or convalescent COVID-19.

This clone was found a few times. The CDR3 sequence: CASSLVGRDGSGYTF. The CDR3 DNA reads as TGTGCCAGCAGCTTAGTAGGCCGGGACGGGAGCGGCTACACCTTC. The V call is TRBV11-2, the J call TRBJ1-2, with a weak D call TRBD1 (5 bases). This CDR3 is built from 15 residues. Germline assignment: CDR1 SGHAT and CDR2 FQNNGV. V lost 1 base to trimming and J lost 8 bases, with 17 bases between them.

This clone was observed a single time. The chain employs TRBV3-1 (or the pseudogene TRBV3-2) and TRBJ2-2; D is undetermined. Deletions cut 1 base from V and 1 base from J, with 4 bases between. This CDR3 region has 14 residues. Germline assignment: CDR1 LGHDT and CDR2 YNNKEL (reference sequence). The CDR3 DNA reads TGTGCCAGCAGCCAAGGACAGAACACCGGGGAGCTGTTTTTT. Its protein is CASSQGQNTGELFF.

V is TRBV9 and J is TRBJ2-7; 10 bases fit TRBD2. Trimming cost V 0 bases and J 1 base; bases outside gene matches: 4. From germline, CDR1 is SGDLS and CDR2 YYNGEE. The CDR3 has 16 amino acids. CDR3 nucleotide sequence: TGTGCCAGCAGCGTAGGGCCTAGCGGGAGTTCCTACGAGCAGTACTTC. Translated, it gives CASSVGPSGSSYEQYF.